Presented here are 12 T cell receptor beta chains from one specimen sequenced in a study of cytomegalovirus exposure and HLA in healthy donors. This PCR relied on a set of 60 Vbeta primers and 13 Jbeta primers. The method was immunoSEQ multiplex PCR; TCRdb's version includes in-frame clones alone and lacks a portion of them. The sample includes over 200,000 clones, around 79% of them seen just once. Material: PBMCs. The origin of the receptors is a male donor in good health and CMV-seronegative.

The V call is TRBV23-1, the J call TRBJ2-7; the match to TRBD2 covers 15 bases. TRBV23-1 is an ORF, with its function uncertain. The CDR3 is 17 amino acids. After removal of 3 bases from V and 8 bases from J, the junction contained 11 bases not matched to a gene. CDR3 sequence reads: CASSHNTGTSGRNKQYF. CDR3 bases: TGCGCCAGCAGTCATAACACCGGGACTAGCGGGAGGAATAAGCAGTACTTC.

This chain links TRBV7-3 with TRBJ2-3; TRBD2 might be the D (6 bases). The CDR3 runs to 15 residues. Trimming took 5 bases from V and 1 from J, leaving 13 bases between them. CDR1 and CDR2 from the germline V gene are SGHTA and FQGTGA. The CDR3 sequence: CASSKRLGGTDTQYF. The DNA for the CDR3 is TGTGCCAGCAGCAAACGACTAGGGGGCACAGATACGCAGTATTTT.

The J gene is TRBJ1-1, the V gene TRBV2; TRBD1 matches 9 bases. J gave up 8 bases and V 6 bases, and 16 bases lay outside the gene matches. Per germline, CDR1 SNHLY and CDR2 FYNNEI. CDR3 size: 16 residues. CDR3 amino acids: CASRATTGQGSSEAFF. The CDR3 nucleotides read TGTGCCAGCAGGGCAACTACGGGACAGGGTTCTTCCGAAGCTTTCTTT. Complete variable domain (other parts from reference TRBV2 and TRBJ1-1): EPEVTQTPSHQVTQMGQEVILRCVPISNHLYFYWYRQILGQKVEFLVSFYNNEISEKSEIFDDQFSVERPDGSNFTLKIRSTKLEDSAMYFCASRATTGQGSSEAFFGQGTRLTVV.

The chain employs TRBV29-1 and TRBJ2-7; 7 positions match TRBD2. The J segment lost 6 bases and the V segment lost 2 bases, leaving 10 bases of the junction unmatched. Germline CDR1 is SQVTM and CDR2 is ANQGSEA. The CDR3 extends over 14 amino acids. The CDR3 spells CSVESGGRAIEQYF. Written as DNA, the CDR3 is TGCAGCGTTGAAAGTGGAGGGAGGGCCATCGAGCAGTACTTC.

The chain recombines TRBV28 with TRBJ2-5; TRBD1 agrees at 7 bases. The CDR3 is 15 residues long. Germline V lookup: CDR1 MDHEN, CDR2 SYDVKM. The V and J ends lost 8 bases and 0 bases, in that order; junction bases with no gene match: 9. The CDR3 DNA reads TGTGCCAGCCAAGGGACAGTTCTGTACCAAGAGACCCAGTACTTC. Translating it yields CASQGTVLYQETQYF.

The J gene is TRBJ2-2, the V gene TRBV7-9, with 10 bases lining up with TRBD1. CDR1 SEHNR and CDR2 FQNEAQ come from the germline V gene (reference sequence). CDR3 length: 18 residues. V gave up 3 bases and J gave up 4 bases; unmatched junction bases: 11. CDR3 residues: CASSLAGQGTRGTGELFF. The CDR3 nucleotides read TGTGCCAGCAGCTTGGCGGGACAGGGGACAAGGGGCACCGGGGAGCTGTTTTTT.

The sample holds a few counts of this clone. The J gene is TRBJ2-3, the V gene TRBV27; D might be TRBD2 (6 bases). The V end lost 2 bases, the J end lost 9 bases, and 21 bases lay between the germline ends. CDR1 and CDR2 from the germline V gene are MNHEY and SMNVEV (reference sequence). There are 16 residues in the CDR3. In DNA, the CDR3 is TGTGCCAGCAGTTTAAGTGTAGGACTATCTCCTCGAACGCAGTATTTT. Translation gives CASSLSVGLSPRTQYF.

This chain uses TRBV10-3 with TRBJ1-1; TRBD1 aligns across 9 bases. The germline V gene encodes CDR1 ENHRY and CDR2 SYGVKD. This CDR3 contains 15 residues. Losses at the gene ends were 0 bases for V and 4 bases for J; bases not matched to a gene: 3. The chain's CDR3 is CAISESGTGSTEAFF. The CDR3 coding sequence is TGTGCCATCAGTGAGTCCGGGACAGGGAGCACTGAAGCTTTCTTT.

The rearrangement uses TRBV11-2 and TRBJ1-1; possibly TRBD1 for D (5 bases). The CDR3 length is 13 residues. The germline V gene has CDR1 SGHAT and CDR2 FQNNGV. Trimming removed 6 bases from V and 4 bases from J, with 12 bases in between. CDR3 DNA: TGTGCCAGCAGACCCCCGGGGGGCACTGAAGCTTTCTTT. It encodes CASRPPGGTEAFF.

The chain links TRBV6-6 to TRBJ2-2, with 7 bases matching TRBD1. CDR1 and CDR2 from the germline V gene are MNHNY and SVGAGI (reference sequence). Trimming at V came to 4 bases and at J to 7 bases, leaving 3 bases not matched to a gene. The CDR3 is 13 residues long. The CDR3 DNA sequence: TGTGCCAGCAGTTCTACAGGGGTCGGGGAGCTGTTTTTT. This translates into CASSSTGVGELFF.

The rearrangement uses TRBV5-1 and TRBJ1-1; D possibly corresponds to TRBD1 (5 bases). The V gene lost 0 bases and the J gene lost 3 bases, with 6 bases spanning the gap. Germline V gene data show CDR1 as SGHRS and CDR2 as YFSETQ. This CDR3 is 13 amino acids long. The CDR3 sequence is CASSLAGDTEAFF. CDR3 nucleotide sequence: TGCGCCAGCAGCTTGGCGGGGGACACTGAAGCTTTCTTT.

The genes are TRBV13 and TRBJ1-5, with a tentative D call TRBD1 (5 bases). The V end lost 4 bases, the J end lost 3 bases, and 10 bases lay between the germline ends. This CDR3 contains 14 residues. Germline-derived CDR1 and CDR2 are PRHDT and FYEKMQ (reference sequence). CDR3 sequence: CASSSRQYNQPQHF. The CDR3, as DNA: TGTGCCAGCAGCTCCAGACAGTACAATCAGCCCCAGCATTTT.